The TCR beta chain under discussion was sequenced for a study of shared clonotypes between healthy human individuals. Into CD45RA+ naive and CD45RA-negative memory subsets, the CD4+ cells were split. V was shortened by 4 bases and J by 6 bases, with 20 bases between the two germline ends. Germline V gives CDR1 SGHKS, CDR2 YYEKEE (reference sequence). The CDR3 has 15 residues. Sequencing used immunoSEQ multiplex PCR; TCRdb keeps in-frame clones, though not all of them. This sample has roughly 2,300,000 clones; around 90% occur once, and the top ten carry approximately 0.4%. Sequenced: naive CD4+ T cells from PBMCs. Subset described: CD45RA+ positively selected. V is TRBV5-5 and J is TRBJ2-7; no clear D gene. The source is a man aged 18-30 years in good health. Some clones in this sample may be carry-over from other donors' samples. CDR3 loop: CASSPRTAPFREQYF. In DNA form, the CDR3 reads TGTGCCAGCAGCCCTCGGACGGCGCCCTTCCGCGAGCAGTACTTC.